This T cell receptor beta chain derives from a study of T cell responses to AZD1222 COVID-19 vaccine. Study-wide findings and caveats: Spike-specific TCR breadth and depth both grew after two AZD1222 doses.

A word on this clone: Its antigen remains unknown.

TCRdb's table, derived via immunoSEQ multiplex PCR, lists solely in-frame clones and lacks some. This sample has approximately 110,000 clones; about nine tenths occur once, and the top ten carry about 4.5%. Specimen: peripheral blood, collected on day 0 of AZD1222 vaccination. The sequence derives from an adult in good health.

The CDR3 sequence is CASSIRVFQHEQYF. The CDR3 bases are TGTGCCAGTAGTATAAGGGTTTTCCAACACGAGCAGTACTTC. The chain joins TRBV19 to TRBJ2-7; no reliable D call. Germline V gene data show CDR1 as LNHDA and CDR2 as SQIVND (reference sequence). The ends were cut back, 2 bases at V and 5 bases at J, with 13 bases in the middle. This CDR3 has 14 amino acids.